Listed below are T cell receptor beta chains from one sample, sequenced in a study of shared clonotypes between healthy human individuals. The method was immunoSEQ multiplex PCR; TCRdb's version includes in-frame clones alone and lacks a portion of them. Of around 1.5 million clones detected, 95% to 99% appear once; the ten largest clones hold approximately 0.44%. The sequencing sample was made of naive CD4+ T cells sorted from blood. Receptors were obtained from a man aged 30-40 years in good health. Both conserved end residues are part of each CDR3. D genes are given only for firm matches. Size is stated for part of the rows, as once, few or many counts, or as a class when the clone is expanded.

V,size,J,D,DNA,CDR3
TRBV19,-,TRBJ1-2,-,TGTGCCAGTAGACAAGACAGCGGGGGCTACACCTTC,CASRQDSGGYTF
TRBV9,-,TRBJ2-3,TRBD2,TGTGCCAGCAACATCCTGGGGGGGACCACAGATACGCAGTATTTT,CASNILGGTTDTQYF
TRBV28,-,TRBJ2-4,TRBD1,TGTGCCAGCAGTTTAGGGTCAGGGGGATCAGCCAAAAACATTCAGTACTTC,CASSLGSGGSAKNIQYF
TRBV2,-,TRBJ2-3,-,TGTGCCAGCGGAGGGAGGACAGATACGCAGTATTTT,CASGGRTDTQYF
TRBV7-6,-,TRBJ2-7,-,TGTGCCAGCAGCTTAGGGGGACATCCCTACGAGCAGTACTTC,CASSLGGHPYEQYF
TRBV19,once,TRBJ1-3,-,TGTGCCAGTAGTATTCCCAGGGTGGCTGGAAACACCATATATTTT,CASSIPRVAGNTIYF
TRBV15,-,TRBJ2-1,TRBD2,TGTGCCACCAGCAGACCAAGGGGCGGGAGGGCCTACAATGAGCAGTTCTTC,CATSRPRGGRAYNEQFF
TRBV6-1,-,TRBJ2-7,-,TGTGCCAGCAAGAGGACAGTTAGCTCCTACGAGCAGTACTTC,CASKRTVSSYEQYF
TRBV19,-,TRBJ2-1,-,TGTGCCAGTAGTATGTTCGGGATATATGAGCAGTTCTTC,CASSMFGIYEQFF
TRBV6-5,-,TRBJ2-5,-,TGTGCCAGCAGTTACATTAGCGTACAAGAGACCCAGTACTTC,CASSYISVQETQYF
TRBV5-6,-,TRBJ2-7,TRBD2,TGTGCCAGCAGCGATCTCGGGACTAGCGGGTACGAGCAGTACTTC,CASSDLGTSGYEQYF
TRBV30,-,TRBJ1-2,TRBD1,TGTGCCTGGAGTCCAGGGGGCAACTATGGCTACACCTTC,CAWSPGGNYGYTF
TRBV28,-,TRBJ1-2,-,TGTGCCAGCAGCCGCATAAGGGAGCCCTATGGCTACACCTTC,CASSRIREPYGYTF
TRBV29-1,-,TRBJ2-3,-,TGCAGCGTTGCAGGGCTAGGAGATACGCAGTATTTT,CSVAGLGDTQYF
TRBV6-5,-,TRBJ2-6,-,TGTGCCAGCAGTTACTCGGGGTCTGGGGCCAACGTCCTGACTTTC,CASSYSGSGANVLTF
TRBV5-1,-,TRBJ1-4,-,TGCGCCAGCAGCTTGCCGGACAGTAATGAAAAACTGTTTTTT,CASSLPDSNEKLFF
TRBV27,-,TRBJ2-7,-,TGTGCCAGCAGACGGACACAGGGTACCCACGAGCAGTACTTC,CASRRTQGTHEQYF
TRBV11-2,-,TRBJ1-2,-,TGTGCCAGCAGCACCCGCCCCGGGGCTGGGGGGCGGGGGGGCTACACCTTC,CASSTRPGAGGRGGYTF
TRBV7-2,-,TRBJ2-5,-,TGTGCCAGCAGCTCGACAGACCAAGAGACCCAGTACTTC,CASSSTDQETQYF
TRBV10-3,-,TRBJ2-2,TRBD1,TGTGCCATCAATACCAACCGGGACAGGGAAACCGGGGAGCTGTTTTTT,CAINTNRDRETGELFF
TRBV7-3,-,TRBJ1-4,TRBD1,TGTGCCAGCAGCCGAACGTCGACAGGGAGGAATGAAAAACTGTTTTTT,CASSRTSTGRNEKLFF
TRBV7-9,-,TRBJ2-7,-,TGTGCCAGCAGCACAAGGGACCTCTCCTACGAGCAGTACTTC,CASSTRDLSYEQYF
TRBV2,once,TRBJ2-1,TRBD2,TGTGCCAGCAGTGATCTTGCGGGAGGCTACAATGAGCAGTTCTTC,CASSDLAGGYNEQFF
TRBV18,-,TRBJ2-1,-,TGTGCCAGCGCCACATACAATGAGCAGTTCTTC,CASATYNEQFF
TRBV13,-,TRBJ2-7,-,TGTGCCAGCAGCTTAGCGGGTACCTACGAGCAGTACTTC,CASSLAGTYEQYF
TRBV11-3,-,TRBJ2-1,-,TGTGCCAGCAGCTCCCACGAAACCAATGAGCAGTTCTTC,CASSSHETNEQFF
TRBV27,-,TRBJ2-7,-,TGTGCCAGCAGTTTATACTTGGGCGGCCTCCACGAGCAGTACTTC,CASSLYLGGLHEQYF
TRBV19,-,TRBJ1-1,TRBD1,TGTGCCAGTAGTAACCGACAGGGTAGGGGAGACACTGAAGCTTTCTTT,CASSNRQGRGDTEAFF
TRBV6-1,-,TRBJ2-7,-,TGTGCCAGCAGTGAAGTAGCGGAAACCTACGAGCAGTACTTC,CASSEVAETYEQYF
TRBV5-4,-,TRBJ2-7,TRBD1,TGTGCCAGCAGCCAGGACAGGGGGTACTACGAGCAGTACTTC,CASSQDRGYYEQYF
TRBV7-2,-,TRBJ2-3,-,TGTGCCAGCAGCTTCCCGAGCGGCGGGATTCGCACAGATACGCAGTATTTT,CASSFPSGGIRTDTQYF
TRBV6-1,-,TRBJ2-6,-,TGTGCCAGCCGGAACTTCTGGGCCAACGTCCTGACTTTC,CASRNFWANVLTF
TRBV18,-,TRBJ2-3,-,TGTGCCAGCTCACCTGACACAGATACGCAGTATTTT,CASSPDTDTQYF
TRBV7-2,-,TRBJ2-5,-,TGTGCCAGCAGCTTAGTTGGGCAGGGTGACCAGTACTTC,CASSLVGQGDQYF
TRBV27,-,TRBJ2-5,TRBD2,TGTGCCAGCAGTCCCGGGGTAGCGGGGTTTAAGTACTTC,CASSPGVAGFKYF
TRBV27,-,TRBJ2-3,-,TGTGCCAGCAGTTTAAAAGATACGCAGTATTTT,CASSLKDTQYF
TRBV2,-,TRBJ1-1,-,TGTGCCAGCAGTGAAAGACCCCCCCGCAGGGCGGGTAAAGACACTGAAGCTTTCTTT,CASSERPPRRAGKDTEAFF
TRBV29-1,-,TRBJ2-7,-,TGCAGCGCCGGGACTGAAGCACCAGGAGGCGAGCAGTACTTC,CSAGTEAPGGEQYF
TRBV30,-,TRBJ1-6,-,TGTGCCTGGAGTATCGAGCCGGATTCACCCCTCCACTTT,CAWSIEPDSPLHF
TRBV27,-,TRBJ2-6,-,TGTGCCAGCAGTCCGCGGACCCCCTCTGGGGCCAACGTCCTGACTTTC,CASSPRTPSGANVLTF
TRBV19,once,TRBJ2-5,TRBD1,TGTGCCAGTACAGACAGGGTCGGGGAGACCCAGTACTTC,CASTDRVGETQYF
TRBV9,once,TRBJ2-1,TRBD2,TGTGCCAGCAGCGTTGGTCTAGCGGGAGTATTCAATGAGCAGTTCTTC,CASSVGLAGVFNEQFF
TRBV5-1,-,TRBJ2-7,TRBD2,TGCGCCAGCAGCAGGACTAGCGGGAGGGCCAATTCCTACGAGCAGTACTTC,CASSRTSGRANSYEQYF
TRBV6-1,-,TRBJ2-7,-,TGTGCCAGCAGTGGGCAATCCTTCTACGAGCAGTACTTC,CASSGQSFYEQYF
TRBV20-1,-,TRBJ1-2,-,TGCAGTGCCGGGCCCTACTATGGCTACACCTTC,CSAGPYYGYTF
TRBV28,-,TRBJ2-7,TRBD1,TGTGCCAGCAGTATCGGACAGGGTCGTTACGAGCAGTACTTC,CASSIGQGRYEQYF
TRBV7-8,-,TRBJ2-7,-,TGTGCCAGCAGTTATGCCGTTGGGCCCGGCGAGCAGTACTTC,CASSYAVGPGEQYF
TRBV29-1,-,TRBJ2-3,-,TGCAGCACCGCCGGTCTCTACACAGATACGCAGTATTTT,CSTAGLYTDTQYF
TRBV19,-,TRBJ2-2,-,TGTGCCAGTAGTATTAGTCGGAGCACCGGGGAGCTGTTTTTT,CASSISRSTGELFF
TRBV5-4,-,TRBJ2-1,TRBD2,TGTGCCAGCAGTTCTAGCGGGAAACCCTACAATGAGCAGTTCTTC,CASSSSGKPYNEQFF
TRBV7-9,once,TRBJ2-5,-,TGTGCCAGCAGCTTAGATCTGCTGGGGGCTGGGGAGACCCAGTACTTC,CASSLDLLGAGETQYF
TRBV25-1,-,TRBJ2-3,-,TGTGCCAGCAGTAGGGGGACAGATACGCAGTATTTT,CASSRGTDTQYF
TRBV7-6,-,TRBJ1-2,-,TGTGCCAGCAGCTCTCGGGGGGCCTCTAACTATGGCTACACCTTC,CASSSRGASNYGYTF
TRBV19,-,TRBJ1-2,TRBD1,TGTGCCAGTATGGCAGGGGGCTTCGCGAAGTATGGCTACACCTTC,CASMAGGFAKYGYTF
TRBV5-1,-,TRBJ2-6,-,TGCGCCAGCAGCTTAGACGCAGGGTCTGGGGCCAACGTCCTGACTTTC,CASSLDAGSGANVLTF
TRBV28,-,TRBJ2-7,-,TGTGCCAGCAGGGGAGGGACAGTCTTCTCCTACGAGCAGTACTTC,CASRGGTVFSYEQYF
TRBV27,-,TRBJ2-1,-,TGTGCCAGCTCGTTTCGGGGTAGTGAGCAGTTCTTC,CASSFRGSEQFF
TRBV7-6,-,TRBJ2-6,-,TGTGCCAGCAGCTTAGCGGCAAGCTCTGGGGCCAACGTCCTGACTTTC,CASSLAASSGANVLTF
TRBV15,-,TRBJ2-7,TRBD2,TGTGCCACCAGCAGAGACCGGGACTACTACGAGCAGTACTTC,CATSRDRDYYEQYF
TRBV9,-,TRBJ2-3,-,TGTGCCAGCAGCACCCTAGCAGATACGCAGTATTTT,CASSTLADTQYF